What follows is one T cell receptor beta chain and its context. The data derive from a study of blood T cell repertoires in COVID-19. Overall study: The samples span acute and convalescent COVID-19 from the United States, Italy and Spain.

Original processing notes: Estimation of nucleated cell counts relied on the amplification of reference gene primers. Method: immunoSEQ multiplex PCR; TCRdb's copy keeps in-frame clones and lacks some. The DNA was the basis for D and trimming; V, J and clone size are from that table. The sample shows around 110,000 clones, roughly 77% of them seen only once. J gave up 0 bases and V 2 bases, and 7 bases lay outside the gene matches. The V gene's germline CDR1 is SGHVS and CDR2 FQNEAQ. This CDR3 has 17 residues. Source material: peripheral blood. The TCR sequence derives from a man in his 60s with active or convalescent COVID-19. The J gene is TRBJ2-1, the V gene TRBV7-8; the match to TRBD2 covers 7 bases. The CDR3: CASSLKASGNSYNEQFF. In DNA, the CDR3 is TGTGCCAGCAGCTTAAAGGCTAGCGGAAACTCCTACAATGAGCAGTTCTTC.